This TCR beta chain was observed in a study of CD8+CD57+ T cells in acquired aplastic anemia. Study-level information: Across the sorted CD4+ and CD8+ cells, DNA amounts averaged around 3.2 ug.

The CDR3 spans 11 residues. V lost 6 bases to trimming and J lost 7 bases, with 6 bases between them. Germline V gene data show CDR1 as SEHNR and CDR2 as FQNEAQ (reference sequence). Sequencing was done on patients that had shown CD8+CD57+ cell expansion by flow cytometry. Patients uniformly had severe acquired aplastic anemia. The template used for profiling TCR beta VDJ and CDR3 was genomic DNA. From the reads, TCRdb called clonotypes with MiXCR, one entry per CDR3 protein. The sample has approximately 130,000 distinct CDR3 sequences; about 40% are singletons. Sequencing was carried out using sorted CD4+, CD8+, or CD8+CD57+ T cells (not recorded which) from PBMCs. The J gene is TRBJ1-4, the V gene TRBV7-9; D gene unclear. The TCR was taken from a human donor with aplastic anemia. The CDR3 here is CASREGEKLFF. In DNA form, the CDR3 reads TGTGCCAGCAGGGAGGGTGAAAAACTGTTTTTT.